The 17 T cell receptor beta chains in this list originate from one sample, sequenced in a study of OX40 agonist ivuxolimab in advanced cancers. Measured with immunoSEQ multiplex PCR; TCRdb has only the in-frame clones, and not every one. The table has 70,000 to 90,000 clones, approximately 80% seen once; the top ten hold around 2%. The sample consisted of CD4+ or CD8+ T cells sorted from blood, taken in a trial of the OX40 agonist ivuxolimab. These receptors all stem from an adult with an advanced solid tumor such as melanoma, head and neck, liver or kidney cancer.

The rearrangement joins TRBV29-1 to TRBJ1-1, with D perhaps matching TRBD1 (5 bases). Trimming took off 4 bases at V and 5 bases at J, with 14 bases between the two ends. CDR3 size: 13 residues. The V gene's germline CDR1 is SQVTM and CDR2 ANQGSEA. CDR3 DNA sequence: TGCAGCGTTGGGTCAGGGAGAGATACTGAAGCTTTCTTT. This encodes CSVGSGRDTEAFF.

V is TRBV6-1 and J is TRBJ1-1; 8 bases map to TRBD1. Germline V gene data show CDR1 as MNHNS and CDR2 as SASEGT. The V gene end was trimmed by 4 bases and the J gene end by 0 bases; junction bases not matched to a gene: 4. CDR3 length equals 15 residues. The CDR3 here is CASSGRQGLNTEAFF. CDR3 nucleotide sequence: TGTGCCAGCAGTGGCCGACAGGGGCTGAACACTGAAGCTTTCTTT.

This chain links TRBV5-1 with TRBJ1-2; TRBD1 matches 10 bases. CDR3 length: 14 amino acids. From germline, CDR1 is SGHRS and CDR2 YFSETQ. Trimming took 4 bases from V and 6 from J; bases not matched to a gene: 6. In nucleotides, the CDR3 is TGCGCCAGCAGCCAAAGACAGGGGGCGGATGGCTACACCTTC. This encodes CASSQRQGADGYTF. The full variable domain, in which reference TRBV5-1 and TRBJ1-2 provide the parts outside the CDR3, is KAGVTQTPRYLIKTRGQQVTLSCSPISGHRSVSWYQQTPGQGLQFLFEYFSETQRNKGNFPGRFSGRQFSNSRSEMNVSTLELGDSALYLCASSQRQGADGYTFGSGTRLTVV.

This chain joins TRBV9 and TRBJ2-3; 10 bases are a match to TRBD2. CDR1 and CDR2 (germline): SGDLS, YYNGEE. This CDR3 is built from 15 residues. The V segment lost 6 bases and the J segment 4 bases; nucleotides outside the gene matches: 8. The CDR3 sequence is CASTRLAGGADTQYF. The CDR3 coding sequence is TGTGCCAGCACCCGATTAGCGGGAGGCGCAGATACGCAGTATTTT.

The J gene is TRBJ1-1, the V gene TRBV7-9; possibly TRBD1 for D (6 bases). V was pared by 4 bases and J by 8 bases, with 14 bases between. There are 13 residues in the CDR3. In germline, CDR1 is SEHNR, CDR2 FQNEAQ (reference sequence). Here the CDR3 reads CASSSLSQGEAFF. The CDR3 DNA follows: TGTGCCAGCAGCTCCCTTTCTCAGGGGGAAGCTTTCTTT.

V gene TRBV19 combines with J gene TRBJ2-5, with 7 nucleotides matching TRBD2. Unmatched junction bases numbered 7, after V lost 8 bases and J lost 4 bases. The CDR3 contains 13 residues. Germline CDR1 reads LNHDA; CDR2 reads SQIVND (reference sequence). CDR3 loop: CASARTRGETQYF. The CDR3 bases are TGTGCCAGTGCCAGGACTAGGGGAGAGACCCAGTACTTC.

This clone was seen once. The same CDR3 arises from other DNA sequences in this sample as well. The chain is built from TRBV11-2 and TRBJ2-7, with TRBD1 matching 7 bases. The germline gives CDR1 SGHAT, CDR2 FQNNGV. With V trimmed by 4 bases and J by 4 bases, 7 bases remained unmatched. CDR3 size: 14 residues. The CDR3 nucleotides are TGTGCCAGCAGCTCCCGACAGGGTGGGTACGAGCAGTACTTC. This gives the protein CASSSRQGGYEQYF.

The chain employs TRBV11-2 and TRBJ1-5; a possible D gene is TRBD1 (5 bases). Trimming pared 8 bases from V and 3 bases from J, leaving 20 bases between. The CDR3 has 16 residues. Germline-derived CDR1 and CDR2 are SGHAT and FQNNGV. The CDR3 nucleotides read TGTGCCAGCTCCGGTGGGAGGGGTGATACCAATCAGCCCCAGCATTTT. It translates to CASSGGRGDTNQPQHF.

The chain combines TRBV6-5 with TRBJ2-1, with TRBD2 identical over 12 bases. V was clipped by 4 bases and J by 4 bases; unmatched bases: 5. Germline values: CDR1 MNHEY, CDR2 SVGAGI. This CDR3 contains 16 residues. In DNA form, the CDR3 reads TGTGCCAGCAGTTCCCAAACTAGCGGGGGGTACAATGAGCAGTTCTTC. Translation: CASSSQTSGGYNEQFF.

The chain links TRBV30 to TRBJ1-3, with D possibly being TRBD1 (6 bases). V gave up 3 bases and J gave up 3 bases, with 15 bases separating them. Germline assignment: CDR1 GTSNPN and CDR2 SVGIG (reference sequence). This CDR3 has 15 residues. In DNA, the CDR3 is TGTGCCTGGAGCGCGGGGGCCTCAAGTGGAAACACCATATATTTT. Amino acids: CAWSAGASSGNTIYF.

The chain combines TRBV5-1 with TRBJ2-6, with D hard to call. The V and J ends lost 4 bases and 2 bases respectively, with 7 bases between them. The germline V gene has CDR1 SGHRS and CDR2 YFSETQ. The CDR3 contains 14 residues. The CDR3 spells CASSPATGANVLTF. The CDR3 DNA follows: TGCGCCAGCAGCCCCGCGACTGGGGCCAACGTCCTGACTTTC.

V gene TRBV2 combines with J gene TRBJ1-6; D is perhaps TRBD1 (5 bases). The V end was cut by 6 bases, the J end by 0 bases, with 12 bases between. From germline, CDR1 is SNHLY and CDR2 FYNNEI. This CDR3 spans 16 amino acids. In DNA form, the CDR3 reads TGTGCCAGCAGACAGGATCTGAGCTCCTATAATTCACCCCTCCACTTT. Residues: CASRQDLSSYNSPLHF. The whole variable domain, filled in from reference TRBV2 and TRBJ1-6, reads EPEVTQTPSHQVTQMGQEVILRCVPISNHLYFYWYRQILGQKVEFLVSFYNNEISEKSEIFDDQFSVERPDGSNFTLKIRSTKLEDSAMYFCASRQDLSSYNSPLHFGNGTRLTVT.

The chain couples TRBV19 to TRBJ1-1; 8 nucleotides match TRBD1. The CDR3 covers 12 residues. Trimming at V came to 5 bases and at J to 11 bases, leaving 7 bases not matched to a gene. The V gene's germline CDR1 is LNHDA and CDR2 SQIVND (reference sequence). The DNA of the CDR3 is TGTGCCAGTAGTCTCCGGACAGGGCGGGCTTTCTTT. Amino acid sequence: CASSLRTGRAFF.

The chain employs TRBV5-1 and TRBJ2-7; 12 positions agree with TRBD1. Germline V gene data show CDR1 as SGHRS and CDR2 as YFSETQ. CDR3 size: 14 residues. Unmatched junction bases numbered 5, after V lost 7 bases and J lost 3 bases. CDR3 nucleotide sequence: TGCGCCAGCTCCCGGGACAGGGGGCACTACGAGCAGTACTTC. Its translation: CASSRDRGHYEQYF.

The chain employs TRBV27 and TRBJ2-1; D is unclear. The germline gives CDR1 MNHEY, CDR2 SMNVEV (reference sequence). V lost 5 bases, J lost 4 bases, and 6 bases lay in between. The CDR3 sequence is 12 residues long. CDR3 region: CASSQRYNEQFF. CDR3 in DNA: TGTGCCAGCAGTCAACGGTACAATGAGCAGTTCTTC.

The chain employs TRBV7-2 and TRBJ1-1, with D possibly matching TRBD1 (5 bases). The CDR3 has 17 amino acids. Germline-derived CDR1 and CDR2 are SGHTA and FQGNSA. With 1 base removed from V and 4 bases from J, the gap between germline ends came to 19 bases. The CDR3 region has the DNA TGTGCCAGCAGCTTAGAACCCCAGGGAGGAAGTGGCACTGAAGCTTTCTTT. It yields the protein CASSLEPQGGSGTEAFF.

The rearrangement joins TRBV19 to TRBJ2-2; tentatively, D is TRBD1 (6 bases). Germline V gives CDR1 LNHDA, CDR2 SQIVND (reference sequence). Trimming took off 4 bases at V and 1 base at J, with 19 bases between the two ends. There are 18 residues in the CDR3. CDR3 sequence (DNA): TGTGCCAGTAGTACTAATCCAGGGGAAAGATGGAACACCGGGGAGCTGTTTTTT. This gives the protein CASSTNPGERWNTGELFF.